Following are 15 T cell receptor beta chains from one sample sequenced in a study of T cells in Graves' hyperthyroidism and ophthalmopathy. The TCR beta CDR3 regions underwent amplification using RNA transcripts as the source. TCR CDR3 regions were first amplified by RT-PCR with HTBI primers. MiXCR, run by TCRdb on the multiplex PCR reads, gives a single entry per CDR3 protein. The repertoire holds a few hundred thousand distinct CDR3 sequences, with 15% to 18% as singletons. The sequencing sample was made of blood. The receptors here all came from a woman between 18 and 29 years old with Graves' hyperthyroidism.

This clonotype was counted many times. J is TRBJ2-1 and V is TRBV5-1; D might be TRBD2 (5 bases). V gave up 7 bases and J gave up 9 bases, with 5 bases separating them. The CDR3 has 9 amino acids. Germline loops: CDR1 SGHRS, CDR2 YFSETQ. CDR3 sequence: CASGSEQFF. CDR3 sequence (DNA): TGCGCCAGCGGGAGTGAGCAGTTCTTC.

Many counts were recorded for this clonotype. The chain recombines TRBV10-3 with TRBJ2-1, with 10 bases identical to TRBD1. Losses at the gene ends were 2 bases for V and 4 bases for J; bases not matched to a gene: 5. This CDR3 has 16 residues. The germline CDR1 and CDR2 sequences are ENHRY and SYGVKD. CDR3 protein: CAISEPTGGRYNEQFF. DNA of the CDR3: TGTGCCATCAGTGAGCCGACAGGGGGCAGGTACAATGAGCAGTTCTTC.

Ten or more counts support this clonotype. The chain employs TRBV3-1 and TRBJ1-2, with 11 bases that match TRBD1. The CDR3 consists of 17 residues. Germline-derived CDR1 and CDR2 are LGHDT and YNNKEL (reference sequence). With 0 bases clipped from V and 3 bases from J, the junction kept 6 bases outside the gene matches. The CDR3 bases are TGTGCCAGCAGCCAAGAGTGGACAGGGGGCGCCTACTATGGCTACACCTTC. Translation: CASSQEWTGGAYYGYTF.

This chain uses TRBV7-9 with TRBJ2-7; D gene unclear. V was trimmed by 0 bases and J by 6 bases, leaving 12 bases between them. CDR3 length: 14 residues. The germline CDR1 and CDR2 sequences are SEHNR and FQNEAQ (reference sequence). The CDR3 region is CASSLAQPKGEQYF. The CDR3 nucleotides read TGTGCCAGCAGCTTAGCCCAACCGAAGGGCGAGCAGTACTTC. Full variable domain (missing parts from reference TRBV7-9 and TRBJ2-7): DTGVSQNPRHKITKRGQNVTFRCDPISEHNRLYWYRQTLGQGPEFLTYFQNEAQLEKSRLLSDRFSAERPKGSFSTLEIQRTEQGDSAMYLCASSLAQPKGEQYFGPGTRLTVT.

The V gene is TRBV30, the J gene TRBJ1-2, with 7 bases fitting TRBD1. The V gene's germline CDR1 is GTSNPN and CDR2 SVGIG (reference sequence). V dropped 3 bases and J dropped 2; count of bases not matched to a gene: 3. The CDR3 runs 13 residues. The CDR3 region is CAWSTGDNYGYTF. For the CDR3, the DNA is TGTGCCTGGAGCACAGGGGACAACTATGGCTACACCTTC.

This clonotype appeared many times. This sequence joins TRBV5-1 and TRBJ2-1, with 9 bases identical to TRBD1. V trimming: 5 bases; J trimming: 7 bases; junction bases outside the gene matches: 7. Germline assignment: CDR1 SGHRS and CDR2 YFSETQ. The CDR3 contains 14 residues. CDR3 sequence: CASRGTGQANEQFF. CDR3 DNA sequence: TGCGCCAGCAGGGGGACAGGGCAAGCTAATGAGCAGTTCTTC.

The chain carries TRBV11-2 and TRBJ2-3, with 7 nucleotides matching TRBD2. Trimming removed 2 bases from V and 4 bases from J; junction bases left unmatched: 6. Per the germline V gene, CDR1 is SGHAT and CDR2 is FQNNGV. CDR3 length: 15 residues. The CDR3 DNA reads as TGTGCCAGCAGCTTAACGGGGGGTTGGGCAGATACGCAGTATTTT. As protein: CASSLTGGWADTQYF. Full variable domain (rest looked up from reference TRBV11-2 and TRBJ2-3): EAGVAQSPRYKIIEKRQSVAFWCNPISGHATLYWYQQILGQGPKLLIQFQNNGVVDDSQLPKDRFSAERLKGVDSTLKIQPAKLEDSAVYLCASSLTGGWADTQYFGPGTRLTVL.

The V gene is TRBV5-1, the J gene TRBJ1-5; D unresolved. The germline gives CDR1 SGHRS, CDR2 YFSETQ. V gave up 1 base and J gave up 4 bases, with 6 bases separating them. CDR3 length: 13 amino acids. CDR3 bases: TGCGCCAGCAGCTTGTCTATGAATCAGCCCCAGCATTTT. Residues: CASSLSMNQPQHF.

This clonotype was observed at least ten times. The chain couples TRBV28 to TRBJ2-3; the D gene could be TRBD1 or TRBD2 (6 bases each). V dropped 2 bases and J dropped 3 bases, with 15 bases sitting between them. The V gene's germline CDR1 is MDHEN and CDR2 SYDVKM. The CDR3 runs to 16 residues. The CDR3 DNA follows: TGTGCCAGCAGTTTAAGTGGAAGGGGGGTGACAGATACGCAGTATTTT. Its translation: CASSLSGRGVTDTQYF.

The CDR3 DNA reads TGTGCCACCAGTGATTCGACCGCAACTAATGAAAAACTGTTTTTT. Protein sequence: CATSDSTATNEKLFF. This sequence joins TRBV24-1 and TRBJ1-4; D gene ambiguous. Germline-derived CDR1 and CDR2 are KGHDR and SFDVKD. The CDR3 runs 15 residues. Trimming pared 2 bases from V and 0 bases from J, leaving 6 bases between.

This clonotype was seen only a few times. CDR3 region: CASSLDLTGNYEQYF. Here the CDR3 DNA reads TGTGCCAGCAGCCTCGACCTGACTGGTAACTACGAGCAGTACTTC. The chain combines TRBV6-6 with TRBJ2-7; the D is unclear. The CDR3 loop spans 15 amino acids. Per the germline V gene, CDR1 is MNHNY and CDR2 is SVGAGI (reference sequence). Trimming shortened V by 6 bases and J by 3 bases, and 18 bases separated the two germline ends.

In the case of this clonotype: Possible read error: a much larger clone is one base away. This chain joins TRBV6-5 and TRBJ1-1; maybe TRBD1 (6 bases). The CDR3 has 17 amino acids. Germline V gene data show CDR1 as MNHEY and CDR2 as SVGAGI. The CDR3 DNA follows: TGTACCAGCAGTTACGGGCCGCGGGGGGCGATGAACACTGAAGCTTTCTTT. Protein product: CTSSYGPRGAMNTEAFF.

This clonotype was counted many times. The V gene is TRBV5-1, the J gene TRBJ1-2, with D perhaps TRBD1 (6 bases). Germline CDR1 reads SGHRS; CDR2 reads YFSETQ. V was clipped by 4 bases and J by 1 base, with 17 bases between them. The CDR3 length is 16 residues. For the CDR3, the DNA is TGCGCCAGCAGCCTGCAGGGGCAGCCCAATAACTATGGCTACACCTTC. The encoded protein is CASSLQGQPNNYGYTF. Full variable domain (missing parts from reference TRBV5-1 and TRBJ1-2): KAGVTQTPRYLIKTRGQQVTLSCSPISGHRSVSWYQQTPGQGLQFLFEYFSETQRNKGNFPGRFSGRQFSNSRSEMNVSTLELGDSALYLCASSLQGQPNNYGYTFGSGTRLTVV.

This clonotype was detected many times. V gene TRBV7-8 combines with J gene TRBJ2-5; the match to TRBD2 covers 12 bases. The germline V gene encodes CDR1 SGHVS and CDR2 FQNEAQ. The CDR3 runs to 20 residues. The V segment lost 3 bases and the J segment 4 bases; nucleotides outside the gene matches: 18. For the CDR3, the DNA is TGTGCCAGCAGCTTCACCTTGACTAGCGGGAGAGAGTTTAAAGGAGAGACCCAGTACTTC. The encoded protein is CASSFTLTSGREFKGETQYF. The complete variable domain, with remaining parts taken from reference TRBV7-8 and TRBJ2-5, reads GAGVSQSPRYKVAKRGQDVALRCDPISGHVSLFWYQQALGQGPEFLTYFQNEAQLDKSGLPSDRFFAERPEGSVSTLKIQRTQQEDSAVYLCASSFTLTSGREFKGETQYFGPGTRLLVL.

This clonotype was found many times. The rearrangement links TRBV3-1 to TRBJ1-6, with 8 bases lining up with TRBD1. Germline V gene sequence: CDR1 LGHDT, CDR2 YNNKEL (reference sequence). V lost 6 bases, J lost 7 bases, and 8 bases stayed unmatched. The CDR3 runs to 15 residues. The CDR3 DNA is TGTGCCAGCAGTTCCGGACAGGGTCGAAATTCACCCCTCCACTTT. This translates into CASSSGQGRNSPLHF. Drawing the rest from reference TRBV3-1 and TRBJ1-6, the complete variable domain is DTAVSQTPKYLVTQMGNDKSIKCEQNLGHDTMYWYKQDSKKFLKIMFSYNNKELIINETVPNRFSPKSPDKAHLNLHINSLELGDSAVYFCASSSGQGRNSPLHFGNGTRLTVT.